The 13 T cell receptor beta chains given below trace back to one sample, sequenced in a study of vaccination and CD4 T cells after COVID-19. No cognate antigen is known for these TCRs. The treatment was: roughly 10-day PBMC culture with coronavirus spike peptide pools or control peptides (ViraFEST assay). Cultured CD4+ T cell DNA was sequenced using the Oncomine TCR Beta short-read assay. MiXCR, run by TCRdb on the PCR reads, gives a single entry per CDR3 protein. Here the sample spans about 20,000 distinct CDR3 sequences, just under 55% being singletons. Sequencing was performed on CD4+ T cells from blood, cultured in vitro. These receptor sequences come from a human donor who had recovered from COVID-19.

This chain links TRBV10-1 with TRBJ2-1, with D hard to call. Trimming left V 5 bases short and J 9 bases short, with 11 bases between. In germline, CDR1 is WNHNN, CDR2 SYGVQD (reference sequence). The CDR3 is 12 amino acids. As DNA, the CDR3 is TGCGCCAGCAGTACGAGCGTAGGTGAGCAGTTCTTC. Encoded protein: CASSTSVGEQFF.

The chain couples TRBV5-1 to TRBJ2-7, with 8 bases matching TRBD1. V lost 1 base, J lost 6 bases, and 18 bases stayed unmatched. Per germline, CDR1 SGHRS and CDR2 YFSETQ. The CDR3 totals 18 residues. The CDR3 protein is CASSLRSHGTQGGVEQYF. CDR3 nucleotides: TGCGCCAGCAGCTTGCGTTCCCATGGAACACAGGGGGGCGTCGAGCAGTACTTC.

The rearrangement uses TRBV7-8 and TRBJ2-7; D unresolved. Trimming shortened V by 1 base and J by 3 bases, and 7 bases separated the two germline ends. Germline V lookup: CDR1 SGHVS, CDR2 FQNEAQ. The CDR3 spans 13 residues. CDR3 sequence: CASSLERRYEQYF. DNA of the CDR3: TGTGCCAGCAGCTTAGAAAGGCGCTACGAGCAGTACTTC.

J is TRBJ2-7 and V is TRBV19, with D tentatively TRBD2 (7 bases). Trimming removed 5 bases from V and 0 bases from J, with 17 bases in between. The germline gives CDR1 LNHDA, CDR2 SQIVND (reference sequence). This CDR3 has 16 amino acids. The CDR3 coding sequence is TGTGCCAGTAGTCGGGGGCCTAGCGGCAACTCCTACGAGCAGTACTTC. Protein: CASSRGPSGNSYEQYF.

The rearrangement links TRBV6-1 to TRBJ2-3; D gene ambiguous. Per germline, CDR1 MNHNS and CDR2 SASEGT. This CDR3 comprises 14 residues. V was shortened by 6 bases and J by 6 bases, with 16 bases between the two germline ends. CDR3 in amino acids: CASSPVRATDTQYF. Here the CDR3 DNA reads TGTGCCAGCAGCCCGGTTAGGGCAACGGATACGCAGTATTTT.

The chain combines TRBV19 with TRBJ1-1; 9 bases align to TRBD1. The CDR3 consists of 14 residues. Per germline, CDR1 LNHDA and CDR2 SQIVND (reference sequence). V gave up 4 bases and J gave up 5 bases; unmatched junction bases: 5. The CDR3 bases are TGTGCCAGTAGTAAACAGGGGGCGCATACTGAAGCTTTCTTT. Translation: CASSKQGAHTEAFF.

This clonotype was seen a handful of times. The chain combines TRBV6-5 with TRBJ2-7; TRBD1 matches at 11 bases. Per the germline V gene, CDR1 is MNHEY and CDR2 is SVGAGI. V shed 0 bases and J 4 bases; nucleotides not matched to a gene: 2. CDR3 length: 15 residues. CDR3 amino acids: CASSYSGDRGYEQYF. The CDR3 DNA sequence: TGTGCCAGCAGTTACTCGGGGGACAGGGGGTACGAGCAGTACTTC.

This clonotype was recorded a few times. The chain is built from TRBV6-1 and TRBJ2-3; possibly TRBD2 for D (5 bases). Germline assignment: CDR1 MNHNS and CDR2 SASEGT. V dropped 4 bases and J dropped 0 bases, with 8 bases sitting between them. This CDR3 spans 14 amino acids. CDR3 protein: CASSGTGSTDTQYF. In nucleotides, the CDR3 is TGTGCCAGCAGTGGTACGGGGAGCACAGATACGCAGTATTTT.

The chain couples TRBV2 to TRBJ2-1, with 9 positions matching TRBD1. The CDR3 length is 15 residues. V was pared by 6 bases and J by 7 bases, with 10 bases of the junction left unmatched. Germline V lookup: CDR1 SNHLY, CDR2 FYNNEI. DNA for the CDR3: TGTGCCAGCAGCGAGCTGGACAGGGGCATAAATGAGCAGTTCTTC. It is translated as CASSELDRGINEQFF.

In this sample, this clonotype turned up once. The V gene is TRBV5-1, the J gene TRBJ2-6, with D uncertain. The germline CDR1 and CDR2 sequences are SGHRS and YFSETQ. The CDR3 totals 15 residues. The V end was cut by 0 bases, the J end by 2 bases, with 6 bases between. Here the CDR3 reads CASSLGQTGANVLTF. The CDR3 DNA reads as TGCGCCAGCAGCTTGGGGCAAACTGGGGCCAACGTCCTGACTTTC.

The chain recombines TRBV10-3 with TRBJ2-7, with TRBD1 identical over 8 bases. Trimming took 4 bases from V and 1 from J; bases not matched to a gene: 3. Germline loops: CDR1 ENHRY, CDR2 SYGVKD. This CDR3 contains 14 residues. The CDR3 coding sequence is TGTGCCATCAGTGGCCGACAGGGGTCCTACGAGCAGTACTTC. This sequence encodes CAISGRQGSYEQYF.

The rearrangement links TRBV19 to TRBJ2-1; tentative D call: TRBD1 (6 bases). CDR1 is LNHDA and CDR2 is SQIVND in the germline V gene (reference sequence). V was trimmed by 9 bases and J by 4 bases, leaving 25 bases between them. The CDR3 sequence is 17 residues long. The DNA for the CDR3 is TGTGCCAGAGACTCCTGTACAGGGATAAGAATTTACAATGAGCAGTTCTTC. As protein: CARDSCTGIRIYNEQFF.

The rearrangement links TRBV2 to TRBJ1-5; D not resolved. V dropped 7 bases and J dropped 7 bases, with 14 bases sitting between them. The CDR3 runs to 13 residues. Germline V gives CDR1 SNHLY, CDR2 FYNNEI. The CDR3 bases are TGTGCCAGCAATGTGGGGTTGAGGCAGCCCCAGCATTTT. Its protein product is CASNVGLRQPQHF.